This TCR beta chain derives from a study of blood T cells in healthy people across ages. Only a few counts were recorded for this clonotype. Per individual sample, total RNA of at least 5.5 micrograms was extracted. With V trimmed by 2 bases and J by 5 bases, 6 bases remained unmatched. The length of the CDR3 is 16 residues. Germline V CDR1 and CDR2: SGHTA, FQGNSA. Then a second PCR, running about 6 to 11 cycles, was carried out with a sample-barcoded 5' primer and a J-beta primer mix. One entry per CDR3 protein results from TCRdb running MiXCR on the 5' RACE reads. Counted here are 1.2 million to 1.5 million distinct CDR3 sequences, around two fifths occurring once; the ten biggest clones make up 7.9%.

This clonotype was sampled from a woman younger than 30 in good health. The specimen was blood. The gene calls are TRBV7-2 and TRBJ2-1; TRBD2 matches 10 bases. The CDR3 sequence: CASSLQAGGGNNEQFF. DNA for the CDR3: TGTGCCAGCAGCTTACAAGCGGGAGGGGGAAACAATGAGCAGTTCTTC.